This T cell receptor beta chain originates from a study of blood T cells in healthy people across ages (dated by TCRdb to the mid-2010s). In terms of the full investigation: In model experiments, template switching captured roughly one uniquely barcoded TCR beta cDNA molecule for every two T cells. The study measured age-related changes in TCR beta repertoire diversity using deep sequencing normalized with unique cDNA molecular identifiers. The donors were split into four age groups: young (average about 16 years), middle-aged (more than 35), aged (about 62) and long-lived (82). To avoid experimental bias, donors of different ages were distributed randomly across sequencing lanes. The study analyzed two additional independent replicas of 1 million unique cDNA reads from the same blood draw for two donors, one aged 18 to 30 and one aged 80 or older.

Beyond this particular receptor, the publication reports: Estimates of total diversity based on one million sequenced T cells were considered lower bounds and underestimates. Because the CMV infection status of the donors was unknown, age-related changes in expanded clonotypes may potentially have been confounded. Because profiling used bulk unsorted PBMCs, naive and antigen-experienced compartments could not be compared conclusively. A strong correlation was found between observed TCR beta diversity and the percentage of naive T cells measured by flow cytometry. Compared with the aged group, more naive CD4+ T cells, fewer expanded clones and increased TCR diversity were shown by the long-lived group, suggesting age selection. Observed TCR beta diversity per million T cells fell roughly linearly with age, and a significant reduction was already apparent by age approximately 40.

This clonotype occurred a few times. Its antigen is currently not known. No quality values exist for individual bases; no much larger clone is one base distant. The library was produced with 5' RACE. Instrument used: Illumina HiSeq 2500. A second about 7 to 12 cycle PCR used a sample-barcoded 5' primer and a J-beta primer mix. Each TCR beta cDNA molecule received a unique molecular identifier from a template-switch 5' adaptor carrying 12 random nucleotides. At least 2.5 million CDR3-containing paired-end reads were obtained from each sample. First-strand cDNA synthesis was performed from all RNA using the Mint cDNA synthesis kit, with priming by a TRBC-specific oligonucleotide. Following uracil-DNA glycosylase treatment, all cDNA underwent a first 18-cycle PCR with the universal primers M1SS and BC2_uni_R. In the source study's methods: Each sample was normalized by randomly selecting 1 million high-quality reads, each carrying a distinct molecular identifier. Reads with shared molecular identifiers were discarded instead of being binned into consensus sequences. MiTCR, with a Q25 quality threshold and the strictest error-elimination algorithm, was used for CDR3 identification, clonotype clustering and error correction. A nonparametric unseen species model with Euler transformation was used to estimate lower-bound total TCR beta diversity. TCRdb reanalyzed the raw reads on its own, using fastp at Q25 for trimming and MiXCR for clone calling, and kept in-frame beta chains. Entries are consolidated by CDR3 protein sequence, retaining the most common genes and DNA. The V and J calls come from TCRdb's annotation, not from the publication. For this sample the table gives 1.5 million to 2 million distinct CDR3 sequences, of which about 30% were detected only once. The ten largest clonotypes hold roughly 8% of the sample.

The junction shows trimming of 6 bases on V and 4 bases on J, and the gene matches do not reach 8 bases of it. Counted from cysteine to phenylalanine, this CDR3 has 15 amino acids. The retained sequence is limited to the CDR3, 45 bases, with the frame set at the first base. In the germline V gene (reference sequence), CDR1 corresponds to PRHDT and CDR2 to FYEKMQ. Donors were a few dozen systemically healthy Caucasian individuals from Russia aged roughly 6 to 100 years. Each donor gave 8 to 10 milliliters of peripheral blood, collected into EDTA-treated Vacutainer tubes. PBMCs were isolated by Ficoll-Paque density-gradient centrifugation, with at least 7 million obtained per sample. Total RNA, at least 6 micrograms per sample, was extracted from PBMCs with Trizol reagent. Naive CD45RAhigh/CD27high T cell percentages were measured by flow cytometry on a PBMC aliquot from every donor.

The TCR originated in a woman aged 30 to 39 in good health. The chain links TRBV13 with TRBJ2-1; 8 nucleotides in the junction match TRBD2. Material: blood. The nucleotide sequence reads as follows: TGTGCCAGCAGATCCGCCGGGACTAGTTACAATGAGCAGTTCTTC. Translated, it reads CASRSAGTSYNEQFF.